This TCR beta chain emerged from a study of OX40 agonist ivuxolimab in advanced cancers. As for the study in general: Patients were dosed with the agonistic anti-OX40 (CD134) antibody ivuxolimab. Patients were roughly 83% male with ages roughly 20 to 85, mean roughly 64.

Notes on the study in general: In a subset of nonresponders, normalized T-cell clonal expansion was also low.

About this clone: Its specificity is unknown.

Researchers took blood at baseline, on cycle 4 day 1, and on cycle 7 day 1. Germline CDR1 is MNHNS and CDR2 is SASEGT. CDR3 length: 15 amino acids. V was shortened by 2 bases and J by 4 bases, with 13 bases between the two germline ends. The table came from immunoSEQ multiplex PCR; TCRdb's copy has only in-frame clones and leaves some out. In the table there are some 90,000 clones, about 93% of which are singletons. The sequences come from CD4+ or CD8+ T cells sorted from blood, collected in a trial of the OX40 agonist ivuxolimab. The TCR was taken from an adult with an advanced solid tumor such as melanoma, head and neck, liver or kidney cancer. The chain has TRBV6-1 and TRBJ2-3; D might be TRBD1 (5 bases). DNA of the CDR3: TGTGCCAGCAGTGAACTGGTCAGGGTGGCAGATACGCAGTATTTT. This encodes CASSELVRVADTQYF.